The clone carrying this T cell receptor (beta chain) was recorded a few times. Its target is not known. Time point denoted: healthy volunteer bleed at 6 weeks. Total RNA was extracted from unfractionated whole blood. With 2 bases removed from V and 10 bases from J, the gap between germline ends came to 23 bases. CDR3 length equals 17 residues. The germline gives CDR1 KGHDR, CDR2 SFDVKD. These data come from a study of human T cells and chemical hapten exposure. Study as a whole: How much TCR each sample yielded varied, mostly because pooled library volumes differed slightly. Study-level findings and limits: Sensitization with DPC brought no change to TCRs above 1 in 1000 in frequency.

The library attached unique molecular identifiers to individual cDNA molecules. Authors' methods: Samples ranged from roughly 20,000 to 750,000 TCRs, with a median of roughly 96,000. TCRdb re-called the RACE reads with MiXCR, one entry per CDR3 protein. These V and J calls are TCRdb output, not the study's own analysis. The sample has under 50,000 distinct CDR3 sequences; about 4% are singletons. This TCR was recovered from a human donor in good health. Some clones in this sample may be carry-over from other donors' samples. The V call is TRBV24-1, the J call TRBJ2-1, with D perhaps assigned TRBD1 or TRBD2 (5 bases each). The specimen sequenced was whole blood. The chain's CDR3 is CATSDSKGTPPNREQFF. As DNA, the CDR3 is TGTGCCACCAGTGATTCGAAAGGGACCCCACCCAATCGCGAGCAGTTCTTC.